The present T cell receptor (beta chain) was sequenced within a study of cytomegalovirus exposure and HLA in healthy donors. Study details: Within the Caucasian-associated ancestry cluster were roughly 81% of the roughly 430 genotyped donors.

The study's findings and limits: There were some public TCRs occurring in many donors, but most TCR sequences were rare.

Primers included in the PCR were 60 Vbeta and 13 Jbeta primers. Measured with immunoSEQ multiplex PCR; TCRdb has only the in-frame clones, and not every one. The table records about 82,000 clones, around 66% of them present only once. As regards this clone: Its antigen is still unknown.

This TCR came from a woman in her thirties or forties in good health and CMV-seropositive. The sample comprised PBMCs.

CDR3 sequence: CASSYSGLAPDTQYF. CDR3 DNA: TGTGCCAGCAGTTACTCGGGACTAGCGCCAGATACGCAGTATTTT. The V and J genes are TRBV6-5 and TRBJ2-3, with 10 bases aligning to TRBD2. CDR3 length: 15 residues. Germline V gene sequence: CDR1 MNHEY, CDR2 SVGAGI. Trimming at V came to 0 bases and at J to 4 bases, leaving 1 base not matched to a gene.